This T cell receptor (beta chain) was retrieved from a study of blood T cell repertoires in COVID-19. Study overall: Some COVID-19 samples were acute and others convalescent; all came from the United States, Italy and Spain. From T cells, B-cell-depleted T cells, or PBMCs came the material, which was cDNA or gDNA.

Original analysis: Amplified reference gene primers provided the basis for estimating nucleated cell counts. Method: immunoSEQ multiplex PCR; TCRdb's copy keeps in-frame clones and lacks some. That table supplies the V and J calls and clone size; D and trimming were determined from the DNA. The repertoire holds under 85,000 clones, with around 88% as singletons. The CDR3 is made up of 14 amino acids. Per germline, CDR1 SGHNT and CDR2 YYREEE (reference sequence). V gave up 1 base and J gave up 0 bases, with 7 bases separating them. This sequence originates from a man aged 50 or older with active COVID-19. The sample comprised peripheral blood. The gene calls are TRBV5-4 and TRBJ1-1, with no clear D. This CDR3 reads CASSLTDLNTEAFF. The CDR3 bases are TGTGCCAGCAGCTTGACAGATTTGAACACTGAAGCTTTCTTT.